Listed below are T cell receptor beta chains from one sample, sequenced in a study of blood T cell repertoires in COVID-19. Sequencing was performed with immunoSEQ multiplex PCR; in TCRdb, only in-frame clones are kept and a portion is missing. The repertoire has fewer than 450,000 clones, 88% of them found once; the top ten carry over 2%. The sequenced sample consisted of PBMCs or T cells enriched from blood (not recorded which). The origin of the receptors is a woman in her forties with acute COVID-19. CDR3s include the opening cysteine and the closing phenylalanine or tryptophan. Fields, in order: V gene, J gene, clone size, D gene, CDR3 DNA, CDR3 protein. The D gene is left open where the match is weak. A row's size may be missing; if present it is once, few, many or a size class.

V gene: TRBV20-1
J gene: TRBJ1-2
clone size: few
D gene: -
CDR3 DNA: TGCAGTGCTACCGAGAGCTATGGCTACACCTTC
CDR3 protein: CSATESYGYTF

V gene: TRBV4-1
J gene: TRBJ1-6
clone size: once
D gene: TRBD1
CDR3 DNA: TGCGCCAGCAGCCAACCGACAGGGGGCCGGAATTCACCCCTCCACTTT
CDR3 protein: CASSQPTGGRNSPLHF

V gene: TRBV9
J gene: TRBJ1-5
clone size: -
D gene: TRBD1
CDR3 DNA: TGTGCCAGCAGCGTGGACGACAGGGCGGGTCAGCCCCAGCATTTT
CDR3 protein: CASSVDDRAGQPQHF

V gene: TRBV14
J gene: TRBJ1-1
clone size: -
D gene: -
CDR3 DNA: TGTGCCAGCAGCCAAGTTAGGGAGACTGAAGCTTTCTTT
CDR3 protein: CASSQVRETEAFF

V gene: TRBV6-4
J gene: TRBJ2-1
clone size: -
D gene: TRBD2
CDR3 DNA: TGTGCCAGCAGTGAAAGCGGGGGCACCAATGAGCAGTTCTTC
CDR3 protein: CASSESGGTNEQFF

V gene: TRBV9
J gene: TRBJ1-3
clone size: few
D gene: -
CDR3 DNA: TGTGCCAGCAGCGTATCAACAGGGTGGTCTGGAAACACCATATATTTT
CDR3 protein: CASSVSTGWSGNTIYF

V gene: TRBV2
J gene: TRBJ2-7
clone size: -
D gene: TRBD1
CDR3 DNA: TGTGCCAGCAGGCCGGGACAGGGCGAGCAGTACTTC
CDR3 protein: CASRPGQGEQYF

V gene: TRBV2
J gene: TRBJ1-5
clone size: -
D gene: TRBD1
CDR3 DNA: TGTGCCAGCAGTGAACGGGACAGATCTAATCAGCCCCAGCATTTT
CDR3 protein: CASSERDRSNQPQHF

V gene: TRBV5-1
J gene: TRBJ2-7
clone size: once
D gene: TRBD2
CDR3 DNA: TGCGCCAGCAGCCCCGGAACGGGGGGCTACGAGCAGTACTTC
CDR3 protein: CASSPGTGGYEQYF

V gene: TRBV30
J gene: TRBJ1-5
clone size: -
D gene: -
CDR3 DNA: TGTGCCTGGAGTGTTGGCCAGCCCCAGCATTTT
CDR3 protein: CAWSVGQPQHF